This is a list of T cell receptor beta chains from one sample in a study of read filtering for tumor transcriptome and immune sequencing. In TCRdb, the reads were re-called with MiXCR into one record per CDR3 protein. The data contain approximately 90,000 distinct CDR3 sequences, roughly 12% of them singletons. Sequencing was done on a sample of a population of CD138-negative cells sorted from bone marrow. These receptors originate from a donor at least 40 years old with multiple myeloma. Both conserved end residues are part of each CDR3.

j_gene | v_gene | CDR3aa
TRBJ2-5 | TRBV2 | CASSEGGRETQYF
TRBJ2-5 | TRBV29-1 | CSVDREETQYF
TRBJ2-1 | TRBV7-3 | CASSLGASGNEQFF
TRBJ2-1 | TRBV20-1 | CSASNTGSGEQFF
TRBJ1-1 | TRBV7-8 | CASSFDRDEAFF
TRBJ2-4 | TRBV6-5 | CASYSSGRKNIQYF
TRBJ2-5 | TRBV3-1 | CASSQGLSTEQETQYF
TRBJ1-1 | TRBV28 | CASSWGTTEAFF
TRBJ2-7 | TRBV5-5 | CASSLAWDRAYEQYF
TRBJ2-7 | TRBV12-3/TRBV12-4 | CASSPGLNYEQYF
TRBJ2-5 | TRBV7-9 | CASSPGLAGGFEKTQYF
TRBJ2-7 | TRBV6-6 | CATSRAEEQYF
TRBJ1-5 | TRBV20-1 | CSATGTGGNQPQHF
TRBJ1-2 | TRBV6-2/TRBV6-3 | CASNPSPSGTGIFYYGYTF
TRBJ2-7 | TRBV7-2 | CASSPQGGDYEQYF
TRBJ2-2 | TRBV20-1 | CSAPTSGANTGELFF
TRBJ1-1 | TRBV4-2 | CASSQRRRTEAFF
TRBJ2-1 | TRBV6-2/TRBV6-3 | CASSYELAGRRLF
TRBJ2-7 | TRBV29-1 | CSVQARRGGEQYF
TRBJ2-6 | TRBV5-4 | CASSLGRAGANVLTF
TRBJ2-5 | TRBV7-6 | CASSLLSGSQETQYF
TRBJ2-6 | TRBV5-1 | CASSLTGIGLTGANVLTF
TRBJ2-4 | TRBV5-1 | CASSLGANDIQYF
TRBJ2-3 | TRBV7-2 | CASSPGSLGSQYF
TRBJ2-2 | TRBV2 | CASKGGLATGELFF
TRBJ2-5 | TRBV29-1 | CSAGQSQETQYF
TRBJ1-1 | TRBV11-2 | CASSSTTGVEASF
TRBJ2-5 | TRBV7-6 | CASSADKGWTQYF
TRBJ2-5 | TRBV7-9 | CATSVEGVTQYF
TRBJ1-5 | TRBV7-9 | CASSWGPNQGPQHF
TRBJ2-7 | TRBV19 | CASSITGREQYF
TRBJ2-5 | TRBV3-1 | CASSQDNLAEETQYF
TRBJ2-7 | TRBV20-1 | CSVPKQLSYEQYF
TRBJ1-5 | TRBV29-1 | CSVEAGSGQPQHF
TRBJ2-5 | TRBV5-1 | CASSLSPGRETQYF
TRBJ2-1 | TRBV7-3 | CASSPTGSYNEQFF
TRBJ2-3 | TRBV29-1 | CSVDPGQGADTQYF
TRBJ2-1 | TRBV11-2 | CASSNYWRRDNEQFF
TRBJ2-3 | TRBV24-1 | CATSDSTDTQYF
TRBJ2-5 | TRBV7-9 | CACSFRETQYF
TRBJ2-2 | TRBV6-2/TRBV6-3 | CASNDLLGTSGSFTGELFF
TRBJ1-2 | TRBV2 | CASSENSGQGGEGTF
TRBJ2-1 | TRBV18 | CASSPPGGGRDEQFF
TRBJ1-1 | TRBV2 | CASSALRPAGNAEAFF
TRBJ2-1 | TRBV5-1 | CASTPGPAGGAYNEQFF
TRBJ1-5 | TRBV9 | CASSRTPDQPQHF
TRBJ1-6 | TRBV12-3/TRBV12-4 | CASSLDSQRNSPLHF
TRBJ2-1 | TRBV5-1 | CASSLGDRYNEQFF
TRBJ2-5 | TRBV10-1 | CASSESIAGGETQYF
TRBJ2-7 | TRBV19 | CASSRTGVTYEQYF